These 6 T cell receptor beta chains share one sample of origin, sequenced in a study of STAT3 mutations in large granular lymphocyte leukemia. Study results and caveats: In T-cell large granular lymphocyte leukemia, about half of patients showed multiple immunodominant subclonotypes.

Produced via immunoSEQ multiplex PCR; TCRdb's table is partial and in-frame only. Altogether over a thousand clones are present, approximately 90% being singletons, with the ten largest covering about 15%. For these TCRs, the target antigens are not known. Sequenced sample: peripheral blood mononuclear cells. Receptor source: a woman in her thirties or forties with T-cell large granular lymphocyte leukemia. Some clones in this sample may be carry-over from other donors' samples.

The chain carries TRBV29-1 and TRBJ1-1, with D maybe TRBD1 (6 bases). The germline gives CDR1 SQVTM, CDR2 ANQGSEA. Trimming shortened V by 4 bases and J by 0 bases, and 9 bases separated the two germline ends. The CDR3 totals 13 residues. CDR3 nucleotide sequence: TGCAGCGTTGGTAGGACAGTGAACACTGAAGCTTTCTTT. Translation gives CSVGRTVNTEAFF.

This clone was observed a handful of times. The V gene is TRBV5-6, the J gene TRBJ2-1; no definite D call. V gave up 0 bases and J gave up 0 bases, with 10 bases separating them. CDR3 length equals 16 residues. Germline V gene data show CDR1 as SGHDT and CDR2 as YYEEEE. The DNA for the CDR3 is TGTGCCAGCAGCTTGGAGGTGGTTAGCTCCTACAATGAGCAGTTCTTC. Translating it yields CASSLEVVSSYNEQFF. The full variable domain, in which reference TRBV5-6 and TRBJ2-1 provide the parts outside the CDR3, is DAGVTQSPTHLIKTRGQQVTLRCSPKSGHDTVSWYQQALGQGPQFIFQYYEEEERQRGNFPDRFSGHQFPNYSSELNVNALLLGDSALYLCASSLEVVSSYNEQFFGPGTRLTVL.

V usage is TRBV20-1 and J usage is TRBJ2-7; D ambiguous. Deletions cut 5 bases from V and 2 bases from J, with 7 bases between. CDR1 is DFQATT and CDR2 is SNEGSKA in the germline V gene (reference sequence). The CDR3 length is 11 residues. As DNA, the CDR3 is TGCAGTGCTGACTCCCCCTACGAGCAGTACTTC. It translates to CSADSPYEQYF.

This clone was counted a few times. The rearrangement links TRBV18 to TRBJ2-7, with D unclear. CDR3 length: 15 residues. Germline lookup yields CDR1 KGHSH and CDR2 LQKENI. Deletions cut 2 bases from V and 0 bases from J, with 11 bases between. The CDR3 sequence is CASSPGTSSSYEQYF. In DNA, the CDR3 is TGTGCCAGCTCACCAGGCACTTCGAGCTCCTACGAGCAGTACTTC.

V gene TRBV5-4 combines with J gene TRBJ1-1; no definite D call. V was cut by 0 bases and J by 5 bases, with 20 bases left in between. The CDR3 sequence is 17 residues long. Germline loops: CDR1 SGHNT, CDR2 YYREEE (reference sequence). CDR3 region: CASSLGGRGFPGTEAFF. CDR3 in DNA: TGTGCCAGCAGCTTGGGTGGACGTGGATTCCCGGGGACTGAAGCTTTCTTT.

This chain uses TRBV7-9 with TRBJ1-1; 8 bases are shared with TRBD1. CDR1 and CDR2 (germline): SEHNR, FQNEAQ (reference sequence). V lost 7 bases to trimming and J lost 0 bases; unmatched junction nucleotides: 4. The CDR3 has 14 residues. The CDR3 region has the DNA TGTGCCAGCACCCAGGGGGCGGTGAACACTGAAGCTTTCTTT. Translated, it gives CASTQGAVNTEAFF.